These 15 T cell receptor beta chains share one sample of origin, sequenced in a study of T cells in localized non-small cell lung cancer. Generated by immunoSEQ multiplex PCR, the TCRdb table keeps only in-frame clones and is missing some. The data contain about 33,000 clones, around 93% of them singletons. Sequenced here: PBMCs, sampled before any cancer treatment. The receptors come from a man aged 40-75 years with stage II lung adenocarcinoma.

CDR3 amino acids: CASSLLDKDNEQFF. The CDR3 coding sequence is TGTGCCAGCTCACTGCTGGATAAGGACAATGAGCAGTTCTTC. V and J are TRBV18 and TRBJ2-1, with unresolved D. The CDR3 sequence is 14 residues long. V lost 4 bases and J lost 5, with 12 bases in between. The V gene's germline CDR1 is KGHSH and CDR2 LQKENI.

The CDR3 protein is CAISGVAESSGNTIYF. The CDR3 region has the DNA TGTGCCATCAGTGGGGTGGCGGAGAGCTCTGGAAACACCATATATTTT. The genes are TRBV10-3 and TRBJ1-3; D not certain. V lost 4 bases, J lost 0 bases, and 13 bases lay in between. The germline gives CDR1 ENHRY, CDR2 SYGVKD. The CDR3 spans 16 residues.

This clone was detected only a few times. V gene TRBV28 combines with J gene TRBJ2-7, with 8 bases lining up with TRBD1. J lost 6 bases, V lost 5 bases, and 9 bases had no gene match. The CDR3 is 14 residues long. CDR1 is MDHEN, CDR2 SYDVKM, per germline. Written as DNA, the CDR3 is TGTGCCAGCAGTATCAGACAGGGGTCGGCCGAGCAGTACTTC. It is translated as CASSIRQGSAEQYF.

This chain links TRBV7-3 with TRBJ2-1, with D tentatively TRBD2 (6 bases). The ends were cut back, 5 bases at V and 9 bases at J, with 14 bases in the middle. Germline CDR1 is SGHTA and CDR2 is FQGTGA. This CDR3 is 13 amino acids long. The DNA of the CDR3 is TGTGCCAGCAGCCCGTCTCTGGGGGGTGAGCAGTTCTTC. It specifies CASSPSLGGEQFF. Full variable domain (outside the CDR3, taken from reference TRBV7-3 and TRBJ2-1): GAGVSQTPSNKVTEKGKYVELRCDPISGHTALYWYRQSLGQGPEFLIYFQGTGAADDSGLPNDRFFAVRPEGSVSTLKIQRTERGDSAVYLCASSPSLGGEQFFGPGTRLTVL.

The chain recombines TRBV2 with TRBJ1-5, with 9 bases lining up with TRBD1. This CDR3 spans 16 amino acids. Germline CDR1 is SNHLY and CDR2 is FYNNEI. With V trimmed by 1 base and J by 4 bases, 5 bases remained unmatched. CDR3 bases: TGTGCCAGCAGTGAAGGACTGACAGGGGGGAATCAGCCCCAGCATTTT. Its translation is CASSEGLTGGNQPQHF.

The rearrangement joins TRBV19 to TRBJ2-6; 7 bases fit TRBD1. CDR1 is LNHDA, CDR2 SQIVND, per germline (reference sequence). This CDR3 contains 15 residues. Trimming at V came to 7 bases and at J to 5 bases, leaving 8 bases not matched to a gene. CDR3 sequence (DNA): TGTGCCAGTACCAGGTCCAGGGGGAGGGCCAACGTCCTGACTTTC. Translating it yields CASTRSRGRANVLTF.

This rearrangement joins TRBV11-2 to TRBJ2-7, with TRBD2 as a possible D gene (7 bases). V lost 5 bases and J lost 0, with 20 bases in between. Per germline, CDR1 SGHAT and CDR2 FQNNGV. This CDR3 is 17 amino acids long. CDR3 coding DNA: TGTGCCAGCAGCCGTGGGGGGGCCCCCCCCAGCTCCTACGAGCAGTACTTC. Protein: CASSRGGAPPSSYEQYF.

The gene calls are TRBV6-1 and TRBJ1-1, with a weak D call TRBD1 (5 bases). This CDR3 region has 15 residues. V was shortened by 7 bases and J by 3 bases, with 18 bases between the two germline ends. Germline values: CDR1 MNHNS, CDR2 SASEGT. CDR3 protein: CASTPSRTRDTEAFF. CDR3 nucleotides: TGTGCCAGCACCCCCTCGAGGACAAGGGACACTGAAGCTTTCTTT.

This chain connects TRBV27 to TRBJ2-5; weak D call: TRBD2 (6 bases). This CDR3 spans 15 amino acids. Trimming took off 2 bases at V and 2 bases at J, with 12 bases between the two ends. CDR1 is MNHEY and CDR2 is SMNVEV in the germline V gene (reference sequence). CDR3 protein: CASSLNGGWQETQYF. The CDR3 DNA follows: TGTGCCAGCAGTTTAAACGGAGGGTGGCAAGAGACCCAGTACTTC.

CDR3 coding DNA: TGTGCCAGCAGCTCCCTCACCGGGACAGGAGGTTTCTACGAGCAGTACTTC. The encoded protein is CASSSLTGTGGFYEQYF. The chain combines TRBV5-6 with TRBJ2-7, with 8 bases fitting TRBD1. CDR1 SGHDT and CDR2 YYEEEE come from the germline V gene. The CDR3 runs 17 residues. V was pared by 3 bases and J by 3 bases, with 14 bases of the junction left unmatched.

This chain links TRBV7-9 with TRBJ2-2; D call uncertain. This CDR3 region has 12 residues. From germline, CDR1 is SEHNR and CDR2 FQNEAQ (reference sequence). Between the trimmed V and J ends, which lost 1 base and 6 bases, there was a span of 3 bases. For the CDR3, the DNA is TGTGCCAGCAGCTTAGGAGCCGGGGAGCTGTTTTTT. Its protein is CASSLGAGELFF.

This chain uses TRBV5-1 with TRBJ2-2; TRBD1 matches 9 bases. V lost 8 bases and J lost 5; bases outside the gene matches: 10. Germline-derived CDR1 and CDR2 are SGHRS and YFSETQ. The CDR3 is 15 amino acids. CDR3 loop: CASCRTGASTGELFF. The CDR3 nucleotides read TGCGCCAGTTGTAGGACAGGGGCGAGTACCGGGGAGCTGTTTTTT.

This chain links TRBV9 with TRBJ2-3, with TRBD2 matching over 8 bases. The CDR3 is 16 amino acids. Germline-derived CDR1 and CDR2 are SGDLS and YYNGEE. J was trimmed by 3 bases and V by 1 base; bases with no gene match: 7. CDR3 sequence reads: CASSVTAGGRTDTQYF. In nucleotides, the CDR3 is TGTGCCAGCAGCGTAACGGCTGGCGGGAGGACAGATACGCAGTATTTT.

The rearrangement uses TRBV5-1 and TRBJ1-1, with a tentative D call TRBD1 (5 bases). This CDR3 has 12 amino acids. Germline V gene data show CDR1 as SGHRS and CDR2 as YFSETQ. Trimming removed 5 bases from V and 8 bases from J, with 13 bases in between. The CDR3: CASRAERQEAFF. The CDR3 bases are TGCGCCAGCAGGGCAGAGAGACAGGAAGCTTTCTTT. Together with reference TRBV5-1 and TRBJ1-1, the CDR3 gives the full variable domain: KAGVTQTPRYLIKTRGQQVTLSCSPISGHRSVSWYQQTPGQGLQFLFEYFSETQRNKGNFPGRFSGRQFSNSRSEMNVSTLELGDSALYLCASRAERQEAFFGQGTRLTVV.

The gene calls are TRBV7-8 and TRBJ2-3; 10 positions agree with TRBD2. Per the germline V gene, CDR1 is SGHVS and CDR2 is FQNEAQ. This CDR3 spans 18 amino acids. V was pared by 7 bases and J by 6 bases, with 19 bases of the junction left unmatched. This CDR3 is CASMKEAGLAGVWDTQYF. The CDR3 bases are TGTGCCAGCATGAAAGAGGCAGGGCTAGCGGGAGTTTGGGATACGCAGTATTTT.